These 10 T cell receptor beta chains originate from one sample sequenced in a study of blood T cells in healthy people across ages (dated by TCRdb to the mid-2010s). Library construction relied on 5' RACE. The sequencer listed for this sample is Illumina HiSeq 2500. The second PCR ran for roughly 7 to 12 cycles and used a J-beta primer mix along with a sample-barcoded 5' primer. TCRdb redid the processing of the public reads, applying fastp at Q25 and MiXCR, and retained in-frame beta chains. Rows are unified per CDR3 protein, each entry keeping the most common DNA and genes. This sample lists around 850,000 distinct CDR3 sequences; 35% to 40% were detected once. The ten largest make up 10% to 15% of the sample. The specimen sequenced was blood. These receptors were collected from a young man in good health.

The chain uses TRBV12-3 or TRBV12-4 and TRBJ1-1; 7 nucleotides align to TRBD1. V shed 4 bases and J 4 bases; nucleotides not matched to a gene: 3. CDR3 size: 13 residues. DNA of the CDR3: TGTGCCAGCAGTTCCGACAGGGCCACTGAAGCTTTCTTT. Encoded protein: CASSSDRATEAFF.

The chain has TRBV12-3 or TRBV12-4 and TRBJ2-7; 14 bases match TRBD2. The CDR3 extends over 17 amino acids. The J segment lost 3 bases and the V segment lost 5 bases, leaving 9 bases of the junction unmatched. CDR3 loop: CASSPTGLAGAYYEQYF. The CDR3 DNA sequence: TGTGCCAGCAGTCCCACGGGACTAGCGGGGGCTTACTACGAGCAGTACTTC.

This clonotype was observed at least ten times. V usage is TRBV6-6 and J usage is TRBJ1-5; no clear D. Trimming shortened V by 5 bases and J by 5 bases, and 13 bases separated the two germline ends. CDR1 is MNHNY, CDR2 SVGAGI, per germline (reference sequence). CDR3 length: 14 residues. CDR3 amino acids: CASSPRRVDQPQHF. CDR3 coding DNA: TGTGCCAGCAGTCCCAGGCGCGTTGATCAGCCCCAGCATTTT.

Turning to this clonotype: At one end, the junction sequence differs from germline, possibly due to a read error. V gene TRBV4-2 combines with J gene TRBJ2-5; D may be TRBD1 or TRBD2 (5 bases each). From germline, CDR1 is LGHNA and CDR2 YNFKEQ. CDR3 length equals 17 residues. The CDR3 coding sequence is TGTGCCAGCAGCTCAAATTCTGAGGGGTTTGAGAGTGAGACCCTGTACTTC. It specifies CASSSNSEGFESETLYF.

This clonotype was picked up many times. This rearrangement joins TRBV20-1 to TRBJ1-2; D gene uncertain. The CDR3 extends over 14 amino acids. Looked up from germline, CDR1 is DFQATT and CDR2 is SNEGSKA (reference sequence). Trimming removed 6 bases from V and 4 bases from J, with 18 bases in between. CDR3 bases: TGCAGTGCCCCCAAAGGGAAGGCTAGCTATGGCTACACCTTC. Protein: CSAPKGKASYGYTF.

This clonotype was observed once. The chain is built from TRBV25-1 and TRBJ2-7, with 9 bases that match TRBD2. Germline CDR1 reads MGHDK; CDR2 reads SYGVNS. V shed 1 base, J shed 2 bases, and the junction held 3 bases outside the gene matches. This CDR3 spans 15 amino acids. The CDR3, as DNA: TGTGCCAGCAGTGAATTAGGGACTAGCACCTACGAGCAGTACTTC. It specifies CASSELGTSTYEQYF.

The chain links TRBV6-6 to TRBJ2-5, with D perhaps TRBD1 (5 bases). Germline loops: CDR1 MNHNY, CDR2 SVGAGI (reference sequence). The length of the CDR3 is 14 residues. V was shortened by 0 bases and J by 3 bases, with 8 bases between the two germline ends. The CDR3: CASSYSVGEETQYF. The CDR3 nucleotides are TGTGCCAGCAGTTACTCAGTAGGGGAAGAGACCCAGTACTTC.

The J gene is TRBJ1-2, the V gene TRBV28; D remains ambiguous. The CDR3 spans 13 residues. The V end lost 6 bases, the J end lost 4 bases, and 12 bases lay between the germline ends. CDR1 and CDR2 from the germline V gene are MDHEN and SYDVKM. CDR3 DNA sequence: TGTGCCAGCAGCCCCAACCGATCCTATGGCTACACCTTC. It translates to CASSPNRSYGYTF.

The chain employs TRBV12-3 or TRBV12-4 and TRBJ1-1, with a possible D match to TRBD1 (6 bases). V was shortened by 6 bases and J by 0 bases, with 14 bases between the two germline ends. The CDR3 covers 15 residues. The CDR3 reads CASRPMDRLNTEAFF. CDR3 DNA sequence: TGTGCCAGCAGACCCATGGACAGACTGAACACTGAAGCTTTCTTT.

This clonotype turned up a few times. This sequence joins TRBV7-2 and TRBJ2-5; 7 bases align to TRBD1. The length of the CDR3 is 16 residues. J gave up 2 bases and V 5 bases, and 11 bases lay outside the gene matches. CDR1 and CDR2 from the germline V gene are SGHTA and FQGNSA. The CDR3 sequence: CASSTHPPGQQETQYF. DNA of the CDR3: TGTGCCAGCAGCACCCACCCGCCGGGACAGCAAGAGACCCAGTACTTC.